This T cell receptor (beta chain) was obtained from a study of blood T cell repertoires in COVID-19 (dated by TCRdb to 2020 to 2022). In terms of the full investigation: Samples covering the acute and convalescent phases of COVID-19 were provided by collaborators in the United States, Italy and Spain. Where available, HLA class I and class II types were obtained from metadata supplied by the sample provider rather than from assay-based typing. The dataset comprised deeply sampled blood TCRbeta repertoires from subjects exposed to, actively infected with, or recovered from COVID-19. The material from the prospective study consisted of cDNA or gDNA derived from T cells, B-cell-depleted T cells, or PBMCs. The sample metadata nearly always contained a de-identified subject ID, COVID-19 status, age in years and sex. The samples were drawn from the first 160 participants of the ongoing ImmuneRACE study and from 1,254 subjects provided by 6 global collaborators. The repertoires were made available in a free public database intended to serve as a resource for research on the immune response to SARS-CoV-2.

What the work shows at the level of the full study, not this receptor alone: The amount of clinical and demographic metadata varied by source and participant and was provided uncurated.

Taken from the germline V gene, the CDR1 and CDR2 loops are MNHEY and SVGAGI. V lost 7 bases and J lost 0 bases; the stretch between them is 16 bases long. From the cysteine up to the phenylalanine, the CDR3 has a length of 15 residues. Only the CDR3 portion is preserved as DNA: 45 bases, with reading frame beginning at the first base. TCRbeta CDR3 regions were amplified from genomic DNA by means of the immunoSEQ Assay, a bias-controlled multiplex PCR. The authors processed their data as follows. Nucleated cell counts per sample were estimated from amplification of reference gene primers within the assay. To quantify the absolute abundance of each unique TCRbeta CDR3 rearrangement, sequence reads were collapsed and filtered. For each sample, productive Simpson clonality was calculated as the square root of Simpson's diversity index across productive rearrangements. Here the immuneACCESS table is served through TCRdb, limited to in-frame sequences with V and J called. Missing clones are a known gap in these copies; in checked studies unresolved V genes cover under half, and the rest lacks a known reason. That table is the source of V, J and clone size, and D and trimming were worked out from the DNA. For this sample the table gives around 180,000 clones, of which roughly 88% were detected only once. Under 9.5% of the sample is held by the ten biggest clonotypes.

As concerns this clone: Its recognized antigen is unknown. Base qualities are not recorded, but no much larger clone differs from it by a single base.

Participants in the prospective study were enrolled through a virtual design, were aged roughly 18 to 100 years, and lived in approximately 25 United States geographic areas. Cohort assignment in the prospective study relied on participant-reported clinical history from a screening survey and a study questionnaire. Recovered participants in ImmuneRACE Cohort 3 were defined by two consecutive negative NP/OP PCR tests, clearance by a healthcare professional, or resolution of symptoms. Mobile phlebotomists in the prospective study collected whole blood, serum and a nasopharyngeal or oropharyngeal swab from every participant. Additional blood draws and questionnaires over an approximately 2-month period could optionally be provided by prospective study participants. Before DNA extraction, blood samples from the prospective study were shipped at room temperature or frozen.

Sequencing input: PBMCs or T cells enriched from blood (not recorded which). The V gene is TRBV6-5 and the J gene is TRBJ2-7; TRBD1 is a possible D gene, resting on 5 matching bases. The TCR comes from a woman under 40 who had recovered from COVID-19. The CDR3 protein: CASTEGPGNSYEQYF. The sequenced DNA is TGTGCCAGCACCGAAGGCCCAGGGAACTCCTACGAGCAGTACTTC.